This record covers a single T cell receptor beta chain. The record originates from a study of cytomegalovirus exposure and HLA in healthy donors. 13 Jbeta primers and 60 Vbeta primers were used for the PCR. TCRdb's table, derived via immunoSEQ multiplex PCR, lists solely in-frame clones and lacks some. The sample has 130,000 to 150,000 clones. Germline values: CDR1 SGHRS, CDR2 YFSETQ. The trim removed 4 bases at V and 10 bases at J, leaving 7 bases unmatched. The CDR3 is 14 amino acids. The sequence came from a male donor in good health and CMV-seronegative. This rearrangement joins TRBV5-1 to TRBJ2-1; 11 nucleotides align to TRBD1. The sequencing sample was made of PBMCs. CDR3 region: CASSLGTGGKEQFF. The CDR3, as DNA: TGCGCCAGCAGCCTCGGGACAGGGGGTAAGGAGCAGTTCTTC.